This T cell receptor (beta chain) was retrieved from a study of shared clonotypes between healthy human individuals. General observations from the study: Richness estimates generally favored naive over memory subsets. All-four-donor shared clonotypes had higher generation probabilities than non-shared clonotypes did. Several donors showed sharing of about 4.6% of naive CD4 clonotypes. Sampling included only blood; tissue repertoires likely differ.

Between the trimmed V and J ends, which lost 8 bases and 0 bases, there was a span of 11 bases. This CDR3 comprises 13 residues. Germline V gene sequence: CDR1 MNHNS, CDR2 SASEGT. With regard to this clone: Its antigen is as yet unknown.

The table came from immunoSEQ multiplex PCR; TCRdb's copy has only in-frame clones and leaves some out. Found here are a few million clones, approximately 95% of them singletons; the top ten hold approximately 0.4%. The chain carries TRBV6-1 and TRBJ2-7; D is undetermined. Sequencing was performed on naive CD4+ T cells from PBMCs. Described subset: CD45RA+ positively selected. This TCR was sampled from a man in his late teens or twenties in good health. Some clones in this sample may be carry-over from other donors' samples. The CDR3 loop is CASVAFYSYEQYF. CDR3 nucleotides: TGTGCCAGCGTCGCATTTTACTCCTACGAGCAGTACTTC.